One and the same sample provided the 17 T cell receptor beta chains below, sequenced in a study of T-cell memory formation after mild COVID-19. TCRdb itself ran the 5' RACE reads through MiXCR, one entry per CDR3 protein. The table shows roughly 110,000 distinct CDR3 sequences, with 17% occurring only once. The sample taken for sequencing was PBMCs or a T cell subset sorted from them (not recorded which). These receptors originate from an adult woman who had mild COVID-19 (a few samples of this study predate the infection). Cell type and time point are not known.

In this sample, this clonotype turned up a few times. The CDR3 DNA sequence: TGTGCCAGCAGCCTAACCCATCCTAGCACAGATACGCAGTATTTT. This translates into CASSLTHPSTDTQYF. The V and J genes are TRBV3-1 and TRBJ2-3; D call uncertain. Germline V gene data show CDR1 as LGHDT and CDR2 as YNNKEL (reference sequence). The length of the CDR3 is 15 residues. Between the trimmed V and J ends, which lost 4 bases and 0 bases, there was a span of 11 bases.

This clonotype turned up a few times. This chain joins TRBV6-5 and TRBJ1-1; D is unclear. V dropped 2 bases and J dropped 4 bases, with 8 bases sitting between them. Germline assignment: CDR1 MNHEY and CDR2 SVGAGI. The CDR3 consists of 13 residues. CDR3 amino acids: CASSYNRGTEAFF. The CDR3 bases are TGTGCCAGCAGTTACAACCGAGGCACTGAAGCTTTCTTT.

This clonotype was detected a few times. The rearrangement uses TRBV7-6 and TRBJ2-1, with D possibly TRBD2 on 6 matching bases. CDR1 and CDR2 from the germline V gene are SGHVS and FNYEAQ. The CDR3 totals 15 residues. V gave up 5 bases and J gave up 4 bases, with 15 bases separating them. CDR3 loop: CASSRVEGSYNEQFF. DNA for the CDR3: TGTGCCAGCAGCCGGGTGGAGGGTTCATACAATGAGCAGTTCTTC.

This clonotype occurred many times. The chain carries TRBV6-5 and TRBJ2-2; 10 nucleotides line up with TRBD1. This CDR3 has 14 amino acids. The germline gives CDR1 MNHEY, CDR2 SVGAGI. V was clipped by 4 bases and J by 6 bases; unmatched bases: 2. The CDR3 reads CASSLGQGPGELFF. CDR3 coding DNA: TGTGCCAGCAGTTTGGGACAGGGGCCCGGGGAGCTGTTTTTT.

The V call is TRBV9, the J call TRBJ1-5; D not certain. Germline values: CDR1 SGDLS, CDR2 YYNGEE. This CDR3 has 14 amino acids. Trimming pared 0 bases from V and 1 base from J, leaving 5 bases between. CDR3 residues: CASSVGTSNQPQHF. CDR3 nucleotides: TGTGCCAGCAGCGTAGGTACAAGCAATCAGCCCCAGCATTTT.

The rearrangement joins TRBV3-1 to TRBJ2-7; 8 bases line up with TRBD1. Germline V lookup: CDR1 LGHDT, CDR2 YNNKEL (reference sequence). The CDR3 contains 18 residues. V trimming: 0 bases; J trimming: 1 base; junction bases outside the gene matches: 11. As DNA, the CDR3 is TGTGCCAGCAGCCAAGATCCCCACGCAGACAGGGGATCCTACGAGCAGTACTTC. It is translated as CASSQDPHADRGSYEQYF.

V is TRBV13 and J is TRBJ2-1, with D perhaps matching TRBD1 (6 bases). Germline loops: CDR1 PRHDT, CDR2 FYEKMQ (reference sequence). This CDR3 has 14 residues. The V gene lost 7 bases and the J gene lost 4 bases, with 14 bases spanning the gap. The CDR3 loop reads CASKQGEEYNEQFF. CDR3 in DNA: TGTGCCAGCAAACAGGGAGAGGAGTACAATGAGCAGTTCTTC.

The chain uses TRBV7-2 and TRBJ2-1; 7 bases map to TRBD1. Per germline, CDR1 SGHTA and CDR2 FQGNSA. This CDR3 has 17 amino acids. J was trimmed by 4 bases and V by 5 bases; bases with no gene match: 14. The CDR3 bases are TGTGCCAGCAGCATAAGACAGGGCCCCTCCCCTTACAATGAGCAGTTCTTC. This encodes CASSIRQGPSPYNEQFF. Drawing the rest from reference TRBV7-2 and TRBJ2-1, the complete variable domain is GAGVSQSPSNKVTEKGKDVELRCDPISGHTALYWYRQSLGQGLEFLIYFQGNSAPDKSGLPSDRFSAERTGGSVSTLTIQRTQQEDSAVYLCASSIRQGPSPYNEQFFGPGTRLTVL.

V gene TRBV24-1 combines with J gene TRBJ2-2; possibly TRBD1 for D (5 bases). In germline, CDR1 is KGHDR, CDR2 SFDVKD. The CDR3 is made up of 17 amino acids. Trimming left V 1 base short and J 1 base short, with 12 bases between. The CDR3 is CATSDFPAGRNTGELFF. In DNA, the CDR3 is TGTGCCACCAGTGATTTCCCCGCAGGGCGGAACACCGGGGAGCTGTTTTTT.

The J gene is TRBJ1-2, the V gene TRBV27; tentative D call: TRBD1 (5 bases). V was shortened by 3 bases and J by 0 bases, with 14 bases between the two germline ends. The CDR3 extends over 16 amino acids. Per the germline V gene, CDR1 is MNHEY and CDR2 is SMNVEV (reference sequence). The CDR3 nucleotides read TGTGCCAGCAGTTTGGGCAGGGCCGCAGCTAACTATGGCTACACCTTC. It is translated as CASSLGRAAANYGYTF.

The chain recombines TRBV12-3 or TRBV12-4 with TRBJ2-1; D may be TRBD1 or TRBD2 (5 bases each). The J call may be incorrect, as the DNA end agrees better with TRBJ2-7. The CDR3 has 14 amino acids. CDR3 region: CASSRRDVLNEQYF. CDR3 DNA sequence: TGTGCCAGCAGCCGCCGGGACGTTCTGAATGAGCAGTACTTC.

This clonotype was counted only a few times. The chain couples TRBV6-6 to TRBJ2-1, with D possibly being TRBD2 (6 bases). CDR1 and CDR2 (germline): MNHNY, SVGAGI (reference sequence). The CDR3 is made up of 18 amino acids. V lost 5 bases and J 7 bases, leaving 27 bases between the germline ends. The CDR3, as DNA: TGTGCCAGCAGTCAAACTAGCCTAGGGCGGCTACGGGGGAATGAGCAGTTCTTC. Its translation is CASSQTSLGRLRGNEQFF.

The chain combines TRBV7-9 with TRBJ1-1; possibly TRBD1 for D (6 bases). This CDR3 region has 14 residues. The ends were cut back, 7 bases at V and 0 bases at J, with 12 bases in the middle. Germline CDR1 and CDR2: SEHNR and FQNEAQ (reference sequence). DNA of the CDR3: TGTGCCAGCAACACCAGGGGCCTGAACACTGAAGCTTTCTTT. Amino acids: CASNTRGLNTEAFF.

The chain joins TRBV7-8 to TRBJ2-5; possibly TRBD1 for D (5 bases). The CDR3 extends over 13 amino acids. V lost 4 bases, J lost 3 bases, and 9 bases lay in between. From germline, CDR1 is SGHVS and CDR2 FQNEAQ. CDR3 coding DNA: TGTGCCAGCAGCTCTCAGGGTAAAGAGACCCAGTACTTC. This translates into CASSSQGKETQYF.

This clonotype rates as medium-sized. The chain has TRBV5-1 and TRBJ2-2; TRBD2 matches 10 bases. V dropped 0 bases and J dropped 5; count of bases not matched to a gene: 1. Germline V lookup: CDR1 SGHRS, CDR2 YFSETQ. This CDR3 region has 15 residues. In nucleotides, the CDR3 is TGCGCCAGCAGCTTGGAACTAGCGGGAACCGGGGAGCTGTTTTTT. Residues: CASSLELAGTGELFF.

This clonotype was counted between two and nine times. The gene calls are TRBV9 and TRBJ2-7; D remains ambiguous. V dropped 7 bases and J dropped 3 bases, with 17 bases sitting between them. The CDR3 has 14 amino acids. The germline V gene has CDR1 SGDLS and CDR2 YYNGEE. The CDR3 loop is CASSPGYSNYEQYF. CDR3 bases: TGTGCCAGCTCCCCGGGCTACAGTAACTACGAGCAGTACTTC.

This clonotype was observed a few times. The gene calls are TRBV20-1 and TRBJ2-2; 10 bases are a match to TRBD2. The CDR3 extends over 19 amino acids. The germline gives CDR1 DFQATT, CDR2 SNEGSKA (reference sequence). V trimming: 1 base; J trimming: 3 bases; junction bases outside the gene matches: 14. The CDR3 region has the DNA TGCAGTGCTAGAGCCCCTGGGAATAGCGGGGGGTGGGACACCGGGGAGCTGTTTTTT. Translation: CSARAPGNSGGWDTGELFF.